What follows are 32 T cell receptor beta chains derived from one specimen sequenced in a study of regulatory T cells in long-lasting Graves disease. Stated time point: newly diagnosed GD, antithyroid drugs for less than 3 months. The TCR library was prepared using RNA isolated from PBMCs. Arm-PCR of CDR3 regions and iRepertoire HTBI primers were the basis on which TCR beta libraries were built. From the multiplex PCR reads, TCRdb called clonotypes with MiXCR, one entry per CDR3 protein. The table has about 420,000 distinct CDR3 sequences, around 17% seen once; the top ten hold about 25%. The data were also submitted as part of a second study, on T cells in Graves' hyperthyroidism and ophthalmopathy.

The specimen comprised peripheral blood mononuclear cells (PBMCs), sampled at new diagnosis, from a patient treated with antithyroid drugs. These receptors were taken from a woman under 30 with Graves disease.

The chain uses TRBV14 and TRBJ2-7, with 12 bases fitting TRBD2. This CDR3 comprises 19 residues. The ends lost 0 bases at V and 5 bases at J; junction bases unmatched: 14. The germline V gene encodes CDR1 SGHDN and CDR2 FVKESK. The CDR3 DNA is TGTGCCAGCAGCCAAGATAGGAGACTAGCGGGAGAATGGATCCACGAGCAGTACTTC. As protein: CASSQDRRLAGEWIHEQYF.

The V call is TRBV6-1, the J call TRBJ2-3, with TRBD2 matching 12 bases. Germline CDR1 is MNHNS and CDR2 is SASEGT. The CDR3 covers 20 residues. Unmatched junction bases numbered 20, after V lost 5 bases and J lost 5 bases. The CDR3 DNA is TGTGCCAGCAGTCTCCGAGGGACCGGGACCGCGGGACTAGCGGGAGATACGCAGTATTTT. Translating it yields CASSLRGTGTAGLAGDTQYF.

The V call is TRBV29-1, the J call TRBJ1-2, with TRBD1 matching over 8 bases. The CDR3 runs 17 residues. Germline loops: CDR1 SQVTM, CDR2 ANQGSEA. V was clipped by 0 bases and J by 4 bases; unmatched bases: 13. The CDR3 coding sequence is TGCAGCGTTGAAGATCCCGGTCGACAGGGGCAATTCTATGGCTACACCTTC. The encoded protein is CSVEDPGRQGQFYGYTF.

This clonotype has at least ten counts. The gene calls are TRBV11-2 and TRBJ2-1; 13 bases line up with TRBD2. The CDR3 extends over 16 amino acids. Losses at the gene ends were 4 bases for V and 8 bases for J; bases not matched to a gene: 8. Germline-derived CDR1 and CDR2 are SGHAT and FQNNGV. Written as DNA, the CDR3 is TGTGCCAGCAGCTCCCGGACTAGCGGGAGAAGGTATGAGCAGTTCTTC. Encoded protein: CASSSRTSGRRYEQFF.

This chain connects TRBV6-1 to TRBJ2-7, with D possibly being TRBD1 (7 bases). The germline CDR1 and CDR2 sequences are MNHNS and SASEGT. V lost 2 bases, J lost 2 bases, and 16 bases lay in between. The CDR3 loop spans 16 amino acids. CDR3 DNA: TGTGCCAGCAGTGAACACAGGGGACTTTCGGCCTACGAGCAGTACTTC. Translating gives CASSEHRGLSAYEQYF.

This chain connects TRBV5-1 to TRBJ2-2; 11 bases line up with TRBD1. The CDR3 sequence is 19 residues long. V lost 0 bases and J lost 1; bases outside the gene matches: 8. In germline, CDR1 is SGHRS, CDR2 YFSETQ. Written as DNA, the CDR3 is TGCGCCAGCAGCTTGGGAGGACAGGGGGCTGTTGGGAACACCGGGGAGCTGTTTTTT. This gives the protein CASSLGGQGAVGNTGELFF.

The genes are TRBV27 and TRBJ1-2; D not certain. V lost 1 base and J 1 base, leaving 7 bases between the germline ends. The CDR3 runs 14 residues. Germline V gene lookup returns CDR1 MNHEY and CDR2 SMNVEV (reference sequence). The CDR3 DNA is TGTGCCAGCAGTTTATTGCCGAGTAACTATGGCTACACCTTC. It specifies CASSLLPSNYGYTF.

This clonotype was counted a few times. This chain connects TRBV4-3 to TRBJ2-1; 13 bases align to TRBD2. The CDR3 is made up of 17 amino acids. V lost 0 bases to trimming and J lost 7 bases; unmatched junction nucleotides: 6. CDR1 LGHNA and CDR2 YSLEER come from the germline V gene. In DNA form, the CDR3 reads TGCGCCAGCAGCCAAGAAGTTGGACTAGCGGGAGTAAATGAGCAGTTCTTC. Its protein is CASSQEVGLAGVNEQFF.

This clonotype came up a few times. The rearrangement uses TRBV19 and TRBJ2-1; maybe TRBD1 (5 bases). The CDR3 totals 16 residues. Between the trimmed V and J ends, which lost 6 bases and 4 bases, there was a span of 19 bases. The germline gives CDR1 LNHDA, CDR2 SQIVND (reference sequence). CDR3 sequence reads: CASSSLGRIKYNEQFF. The CDR3 DNA reads TGTGCCAGTAGCTCCTTGGGGCGGATAAAATACAATGAGCAGTTCTTC.

In this sample, this clonotype turned up a few times. The chain employs TRBV5-4 and TRBJ2-1; 7 bases match TRBD2. The DNA end favors TRBJ2-5, so the J call may be wrong. The CDR3 loop spans 15 amino acids. Germline-derived CDR1 and CDR2 are SGHNT and YYREEE (reference sequence). This CDR3 reads CASSFGLAVQETQYF. CDR3 nucleotide sequence: TGTGCCAGCAGCTTTGGCCTAGCGGTCCAAGAGACCCAGTACTTC.

The chain couples TRBV19 to TRBJ1-2; 8 positions agree with TRBD1. This CDR3 comprises 15 residues. The V gene's germline CDR1 is LNHDA and CDR2 SQIVND (reference sequence). J gave up 3 bases and V 3 bases, and 6 bases lay outside the gene matches. The DNA for the CDR3 is TGTGCCAGTAGTATCACGACAGGGGCGTACTATGGCTACACCTTC. This encodes CASSITTGAYYGYTF.

This clonotype occurred a few times. A read error may explain this, as a much larger clone is one base away. The chain has TRBV12-3 or TRBV12-4 and TRBJ2-1, with D perhaps being TRBD1 or TRBD2 (6 bases each). The CDR3 sequence is 15 residues long. Trimming cost V 6 bases and J 13 bases, with 25 bases left between them. As DNA, the CDR3 is TGTGCCAGCAGCGAAGTCACAGGGAGGCAAGAGACCCAGTTCTTC. Amino acids: CASSEVTGRQETQFF.

This sequence joins TRBV9 and TRBJ2-2; D is unresolved. With 2 bases removed from V and 1 base from J, the gap between germline ends came to 9 bases. The length of the CDR3 is 15 residues. Germline V gene data show CDR1 as SGDLS and CDR2 as YYNGEE. The CDR3 protein is CASSVRSGNTGELFF. The CDR3 bases are TGTGCCAGCAGCGTGAGATCCGGGAACACCGGGGAGCTGTTTTTT.

This clonotype was seen at least ten times. The V and J genes are TRBV28 and TRBJ1-1, with D maybe TRBD1 (6 bases). This CDR3 is built from 15 residues. V lost 5 bases to trimming and J lost 2 bases, with 15 bases between them. CDR1 is MDHEN and CDR2 is SYDVKM in the germline V gene. The CDR3 is CASSRLGQTNTEAFF. For the CDR3, the DNA is TGTGCCAGCAGTCGACTCGGACAGACAAACACTGAAGCTTTCTTT.

V usage is TRBV6-2 or TRBV6-3 and J usage is TRBJ2-5; possible D gene TRBD1, 6 bases. V dropped 5 bases and J dropped 4 bases, with 17 bases sitting between them. The CDR3 sequence is 15 residues long. Germline V gives CDR1 MNHEY, CDR2 SVGEGT. The CDR3: CASSASYTGRETQYF. In nucleotides, the CDR3 is TGTGCCAGCAGTGCGTCCTATACAGGGAGAGAGACCCAGTACTTC.

This clonotype was detected many times. The chain couples TRBV15 to TRBJ2-1; either TRBD1 or TRBD2 may fit D (5 bases each). The V end was cut by 5 bases, the J end by 10 bases, with 21 bases between. The CDR3 has 15 residues. Germline V gives CDR1 LNHNV, CDR2 YYDKDF (reference sequence). CDR3 protein: CATSSSRDANVEQFF. CDR3 nucleotides: TGTGCCACCAGCTCATCCCGGGACGCCAACGTGGAGCAGTTCTTC. Full variable domain (outside the CDR3, taken from reference TRBV15 and TRBJ2-1): DAMVIQNPRYQVTQFGKPVTLSCSQTLNHNVMYWYQQKSSQAPKLLFHYYDKDFNNEADTPDNFQSRRPNTSFCFLDIRSPGLGDTAMYLCATSSSRDANVEQFFGPGTRLTVL.

This clonotype was observed many times. V usage is TRBV28 and J usage is TRBJ2-3, with 9 bases that match TRBD1. The CDR3 contains 16 residues. Trimming at V came to 1 base and at J to 4 bases, leaving 6 bases not matched to a gene. Germline CDR1 MDHEN, CDR2 SYDVKM. CDR3 in DNA: TGTGCCAGCAGTTTATCGGGACAGGGATTGGCAGATACGCAGTATTTT. It is translated as CASSLSGQGLADTQYF.

This clonotype was found a few times. The rearrangement uses TRBV19 and TRBJ2-7; 9 nucleotides align to TRBD2. Trimming at V came to 9 bases and at J to 2 bases, leaving 17 bases not matched to a gene. The germline gives CDR1 LNHDA, CDR2 SQIVND (reference sequence). This CDR3 has 17 residues. The CDR3 nucleotides are TGTGCCAGCAACCGGGGGGGGATAGCGGGAGCTACCTACGAGCAGTACTTC. Translation gives CASNRGGIAGATYEQYF.

Notes on this clonotype: One base separates it from a far larger clone, so it is likely a read error. The rearrangement uses TRBV20-1 and TRBJ2-1; 8 bases are a match to TRBD2. From germline, CDR1 is DFQATT and CDR2 SNEGSKA (reference sequence). The CDR3 runs to 14 residues. V gave up 5 bases and J gave up 10 bases; unmatched junction bases: 13. DNA for the CDR3: TGCAGTGCTTTCCGGGAGGGGGACTCCTACGAGCAGTTCTTC. Its translation is CSAFREGDSYEQFF.

The CDR3 sequence is CASSQGPLGTNEKLFF. Written as DNA, the CDR3 is TGTGCCAGCAGCCAAGGGCCGTTGGGGACTAATGAAAAACTGTTTTTT. The chain links TRBV14 to TRBJ1-4; D is unclear. With 1 base removed from V and 2 bases from J, the gap between germline ends came to 11 bases. Looked up from germline, CDR1 is SGHDN and CDR2 is FVKESK. The CDR3 sequence is 16 residues long.

This clonotype was picked up many times. This sequence joins TRBV27 and TRBJ2-7; no reliable D call. V gave up 4 bases and J gave up 3 bases, with 7 bases separating them. Germline CDR1 and CDR2: MNHEY and SMNVEV (reference sequence). This CDR3 region has 12 residues. CDR3 coding DNA: TGTGCCAGCAGTTCCTACAACTACGAGCAGTACTTC. This sequence encodes CASSSYNYEQYF.

In its sample, this clonotype was seen many times. The chain employs TRBV20-1 and TRBJ1-1, with a possible D match to TRBD1 (6 bases). V shed 5 bases and J shed 4 bases, with 20 bases lying between them. The germline gives CDR1 DFQATT, CDR2 SNEGSKA (reference sequence). The CDR3 has 15 residues. DNA of the CDR3: TGCAGTGCTCCAAATACAGGGTTTGGTGGCACTGAAGCTTTCTTT. It encodes CSAPNTGFGGTEAFF.

At least ten counts were recorded for this clonotype. The V and J genes are TRBV29-1 and TRBJ2-5, with D perhaps matching TRBD1 (6 bases). Trimming removed 3 bases from V and 1 base from J, with 12 bases in between. Germline V gives CDR1 SQVTM, CDR2 ANQGSEA. CDR3 length: 14 residues. CDR3 protein: CSVDGGSLQETQYF. CDR3 in DNA: TGCAGCGTTGATGGGGGCAGTCTCCAAGAGACCCAGTACTTC.

The chain uses TRBV10-1 and TRBJ2-1; 9 nucleotides match TRBD2. The CDR3 extends over 15 amino acids. Germline CDR1 reads WNHNN; CDR2 reads SYGVQD (reference sequence). V lost 0 bases and J lost 8; bases outside the gene matches: 5. The chain's CDR3 is CASSESGGRGYEQFF. The CDR3 DNA follows: TGCGCCAGCAGTGAGTCAGGCGGGAGGGGCTATGAGCAGTTCTTC.

Regarding this clonotype: This may stem from a read error, because a much larger clone lies one nucleotide away. The chain combines TRBV30 with TRBJ2-1, with 15 positions matching TRBD2. V lost 5 bases and J lost 15; bases outside the gene matches: 11. The CDR3 has 14 amino acids. Per the germline V gene, CDR1 is GTSNPN and CDR2 is SVGIG (reference sequence). In DNA form, the CDR3 reads TGTGCCTGGTCTCCGGGACTAGCGGGAGGTGGGCGGTTCTTC. Translation: CAWSPGLAGGGRFF.

This clonotype was seen at least ten times. This chain joins TRBV2 and TRBJ1-2; D gene ambiguous. V was shortened by 3 bases and J by 6 bases, with 5 bases between the two germline ends. This CDR3 has 11 amino acids. The germline V gene has CDR1 SNHLY and CDR2 FYNNEI. The CDR3 sequence: CASSEWDGYTF. CDR3 bases: TGTGCCAGCAGTGAGTGGGATGGCTACACCTTC.

This clonotype appeared a few times. The chain carries TRBV5-4 and TRBJ2-3, with 11 bases fitting TRBD2. The ends lost 4 bases at V and 6 bases at J; junction bases unmatched: 7. CDR3 size: 15 residues. The germline gives CDR1 SGHNT, CDR2 YYREEE (reference sequence). This chain's CDR3 is CASSGGASGGDTQYF. The CDR3 nucleotides are TGTGCCAGCAGCGGGGGAGCTAGCGGGGGGGATACGCAGTATTTT.

This clonotype was counted many times. V gene TRBV6-6 combines with J gene TRBJ2-7; 9 bases align to TRBD1. Looked up from germline, CDR1 is MNHNY and CDR2 is SVGAGI (reference sequence). The CDR3 is made up of 19 amino acids. Unmatched junction bases numbered 13, after V lost 0 bases and J lost 1 base. As DNA, the CDR3 is TGTGCCAGCAGTTACTCGCGGGAACCGGGACAGGGTGGATCCTACGAGCAGTACTTC. It yields the protein CASSYSREPGQGGSYEQYF.

The CDR3 loop is CSAWTGGGNTIYF. The CDR3 nucleotides are TGCAGTGCTTGGACAGGGGGCGGAAACACCATATATTTT. The gene calls are TRBV20-1 and TRBJ1-3; 11 positions match TRBD1. Per germline, CDR1 DFQATT and CDR2 SNEGSKA (reference sequence). This CDR3 contains 13 residues. Germline trimming cut 5 bases from V and 4 bases from J; bases unmatched to any gene: 1.

This clonotype appeared many times. The V and J genes are TRBV12-3 or TRBV12-4 and TRBJ2-5; no clear D. This CDR3 has 11 amino acids. V was clipped by 6 bases and J by 5 bases, with 7 bases between them. This chain's CDR3 is CASSVGETQYF. Written as DNA, the CDR3 is TGTGCCAGCAGCGTGGGGGAGACCCAGTACTTC.

The chain carries TRBV4-3 and TRBJ2-7; 9 nucleotides align to TRBD1. Germline V gene data show CDR1 as LGHNA and CDR2 as YSLEER. V lost 4 bases, J lost 6 bases, and 4 bases stayed unmatched. The CDR3 length is 13 residues. The CDR3 loop reads CASSRGQGSEQYF. The CDR3 DNA follows: TGCGCCAGCAGCCGGGGACAGGGCTCCGAGCAGTACTTC.

The rearrangement uses TRBV20-1 and TRBJ2-7, with 7 nucleotides matching TRBD2. Germline lookup yields CDR1 DFQATT and CDR2 SNEGSKA (reference sequence). V shed 0 bases, J shed 1 base, and the junction held 6 bases outside the gene matches. The CDR3 is made up of 15 amino acids. The CDR3 loop reads CSARDDSGISYEQYF. DNA of the CDR3: TGCAGTGCTAGAGATGACAGCGGGATATCCTACGAGCAGTACTTC.